One T cell receptor (beta chain) is described in this entry. This clonotype was detected many times. The antigen it recognizes is unknown. It has no much larger one-base neighbor in the sample; base qualities were not kept. Moderately to severely active disease, a Clinical Activity Score of at least 3, a NOSPECS grade of at least 4, and a duration under 3 months were present in ophthalmopathy patients. Exclusion was applied to patients with uncontrolled infections, other autoimmune diseases, pregnancy or lactation. Clinical symptoms, serum thyroxine and TRAb, thyroid ultrasound, and orbital computed tomography formed the basis for the diagnoses. PBMCs were separated from under 11 ml of fresh peripheral blood using Ficoll-Paque density gradient centrifugation. Total RNA was extracted with Trizol reagent, and quality was checked on an Agilent 2100 Bioanalyzer. Based on the germline V gene (reference sequence), the CDR1 and CDR2 sequences are SEHNR and FQNEAQ. V loses 5 bases at its end and J loses 2 bases; junction bases beyond the gene matches: 3. From cysteine to phenylalanine, the CDR3 is 15 amino acids long. The kept DNA is CDR3 alone, 45 bases in frame from the first base.

Amplification of TCR beta CDR3 regions was carried out from RNA transcripts. The first round of RT-PCR for the TCR CDR3 was performed with the HTBI primer set and the Qiagen OneStep RT-PCR kit. Libraries were constructed in a second round of multiplex PCR, after which size selection and purification were carried out. The libraries were sequenced on an Illumina HiSeq2000 using paired-end 100 bp reads. Per the original workflow: Raw data were processed with SOAPnuke, discarding reads with adapters, uncalled bases, mean Phred below 15, or no exact constant-primer or identifier match. High-quality paired reads were merged with COPE v1.2.5, and unique nucleotide sequences were defined as clonotypes. MiTCR v1.1 was used to align the clonotypes against IMGT TRBV, TRBD and TRBJ reference segments. Only V-J combinations with frequency above 0.0001, covering roughly 99% of repertoires, were analysed. A TCS score was defined as the ratio between F50 (clonal expansion) and ExV (chaos), using BLOSUM62-based TCRdist between CDR3 peptides within each V-J. Welch's t-statistics and random forest reduced roughly 530 V-J features to about 12, which were used in a naive Bayes classifier (R e1071). TCRdb trimmed public reads at Q25 via fastp, called clones via MiXCR and kept in-frame beta chains. CDR3 protein sequences are deduplicated, and each keeps its most common genes and DNA. Clone size and V and J calls follow TCRdb, not the original study. In all, the sample holds fewer than 750,000 distinct CDR3 sequences, and roughly 15% of those were seen once. Approximately 12% of the sample goes to the ten largest clones.

These data belong to a study of T cells in Graves' hyperthyroidism and ophthalmopathy (dated by TCRdb to between 2018 and 2021). About the investigation overall: Peripheral blood was collected at initial diagnosis, before any treatment. The paper reports TCR Vbeta CDR3 sequencing of fewer than 150 peripheral blood samples: some 41 ophthalmopathy, fewer than 85 hyperthyroidism and around 17 progressor patients. Prospective prediction of ophthalmopathy was tested in an independent validation cohort consisting of about 19 hyperthyroidism patients and around 16 patients who later progressed to ophthalmopathy. Once sampling was done, hyperthyroidism patients were given methimazole at a starting dose of 30 mg daily, whereas ophthalmopathy patients were given high-dose intravenous methylprednisolone. The 100 or so discovery patients were randomly divided into training and test sets at a 7:3 ratio. The study also compared thyroid tissue and blood T-cell repertoires from a handful of Graves' hyperthyroidism patients. A discovery cohort of roughly 100 patients, about 43 with Graves' ophthalmopathy and 57 with stable Graves' hyperthyroidism, was used to find distinguishing TCR V-J signatures. What the research found in general, with its limitations: Sample size was not statistically predetermined, and investigators were not blinded to group allocation. In validation, progression to ophthalmopathy was predicted by the model with around 70% sensitivity and 72% to 80% specificity, a median of approximately 6.5 months before onset. A model built on a 13 V-J signature distinguished ophthalmopathy from stable hyperthyroidism, reaching 87.88% sensitivity and around 81% specificity in cross-validation and 80%/75% in testing. Most expanded thyroid clonotypes (frequency above 0.001) were also found in blood, which suggests that blood repertoires may mirror thyroid immune responses.

Recombination linked TRBV7-9 to TRBJ2-3, and TRBD2 matches 11 of the central bases. The sequencing input was blood. The TCR sequence derives from a woman in her forties or fifties with Graves' ophthalmopathy. The CDR3 reads as follows: CASSMGLAVTDTQYF. The DNA sequence follows: TGTGCCAGCAGCATGGGACTAGCGGTCACAGATACGCAGTATTTT.